A single sample gave rise to the 6 T cell receptor beta chains below, sequenced in a study of molecular identifiers for immune sequencing clone quantification. MiXCR was run by TCRdb on the PCR reads, yielding one entry per CDR3 protein. The sample contains nearly 650,000 distinct CDR3 sequences, roughly 23% of which appear only once. Sequenced input: naive CD8+ T cells from blood, with Jurkat cell RNA spiked in. The subset: FACS-sorted CD8+CD4-CCR7+CD45RA+ naive T cells. The receptors stem from a human donor in good health. Some libraries in this study had Jurkat cell RNA spiked in.

J is TRBJ1-3 and V is TRBV20-1, with D unresolved. The CDR3 totals 14 residues. Germline CDR1 and CDR2: DFQATT and SNEGSKA (reference sequence). The V end lost 0 bases, the J end lost 1 base, and 7 bases lay between the germline ends. The CDR3 is CSAREQGSGNTIYF. DNA of the CDR3: TGCAGTGCTAGAGAGCAAGGTTCTGGAAACACCATATATTTT.

In this sample, this clonotype turned up many times. The chain links TRBV2 to TRBJ2-1; 11 bases fit TRBD2. The V gene end was trimmed by 8 bases and the J gene end by 3 bases; junction bases not matched to a gene: 3. The CDR3 contains 14 residues. Germline V lookup: CDR1 SNHLY, CDR2 FYNNEI. CDR3 in DNA: TGTGCCAGCGAGGGACTAGCGGACTACAATGAGCAGTTCTTC. Translation gives CASEGLADYNEQFF.

There are a few counts of this clonotype. The V gene is TRBV2, the J gene TRBJ1-2; D remains ambiguous. Germline CDR1 reads SNHLY; CDR2 reads FYNNEI. The CDR3 is 14 residues long. V was clipped by 4 bases and J by 3 bases, with 12 bases between them. The chain's CDR3 is CASSVPQNYYGYTF. The CDR3 region has the DNA TGTGCCAGCAGTGTACCACAGAACTACTATGGCTACACCTTC.

With respect to this clonotype: One end of the junction does not line up with germline, which may come from a read error. The chain links TRBV12-3 or TRBV12-4 to TRBJ2-5; D may correspond to TRBD1 or TRBD2 (5 bases each). The CDR3 is 16 amino acids. The CDR3 DNA is TGTGCCAGCAGTTCCAGGGATTTCTTAAAGGGAGAGCCCCAGTACTTC. As protein: CASSSRDFLKGEPQYF.

To note about this clonotype: This may stem from a read error, because a much larger clone lies one nucleotide away. The rearrangement uses TRBV5-3 and TRBJ2-1; no reliable D call. TRBV5-3 is designated an ORF whose function remains uncertain. The CDR3 is 13 amino acids. V gave up 8 bases and J gave up 8 bases, with 17 bases separating them. The CDR3 loop is CASSLAENDEQFF. As DNA, the CDR3 is TGTGCCAGCAGCCTTGCGGAGAACGATGAGCAGTTCTTC.

This clonotype occurred many times. The rearrangement links TRBV3-1 to TRBJ2-7; weak D call: TRBD2 (5 bases). Trimming shortened V by 3 bases and J by 0 bases, and 12 bases separated the two germline ends. The CDR3 length is 15 residues. Germline V lookup: CDR1 LGHDT, CDR2 YNNKEL (reference sequence). CDR3 nucleotide sequence: TGTGCCAGCAGCCAGGATAGCGCCCGCTCCTACGAGCAGTACTTC. It yields the protein CASSQDSARSYEQYF.